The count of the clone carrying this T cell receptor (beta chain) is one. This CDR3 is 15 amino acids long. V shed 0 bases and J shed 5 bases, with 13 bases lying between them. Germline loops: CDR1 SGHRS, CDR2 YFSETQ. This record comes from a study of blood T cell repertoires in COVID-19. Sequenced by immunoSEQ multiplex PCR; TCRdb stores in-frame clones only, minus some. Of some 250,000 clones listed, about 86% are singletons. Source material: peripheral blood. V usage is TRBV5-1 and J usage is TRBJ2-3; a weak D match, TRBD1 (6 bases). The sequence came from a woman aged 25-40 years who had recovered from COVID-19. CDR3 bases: TGCGCCAGCAGCTTGGCAACAGGGCCCGGAGATACGCAGTATTTT. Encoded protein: CASSLATGPGDTQYF.